There are many counts of the clone carrying this T cell receptor (beta chain). Its target is unknown. One end of the junction fails to match germline, which may point to a read error. This sample is drawn from a study of Graves' ophthalmopathy and Graves' hyperthyroidism. Background on the study: Before any treatment was given, at initial diagnosis, peripheral blood was collected.

Amplification of TCR beta CDR3 regions used RNA transcripts. An opening RT-PCR round employed HTBI primers and preceded a second-round multiplex PCR. Each CDR3 protein gets one entry after TCRdb re-called the multiplex PCR reads with MiXCR. The sample lists about 400,000 distinct CDR3 sequences, about 16% occurring once. Study-level points and caveats: Most expanded thyroid clonotypes above 0.001 frequency also appeared in blood.

Germline loops: CDR1 MNHEY, CDR2 SVGAGI. There are 13 residues in the CDR3. Every ophthalmopathy donor presented moderate-to-severe activity, CAS ≥3, NOSPECS ≥4 and duration under 3 months. Pregnant or lactating patients and those with other autoimmune diseases or uncontrolled infections were excluded. This rearrangement joins TRBV6-5 to TRBJ2-7; D remains unclear. The origin of this receptor is a woman aged 18-35 years with Graves' ophthalmopathy. Material for sequencing was peripheral blood. In nucleotides, the CDR3 is TGTGCCAGCAGTTACTCTCCCCCCTACGAGCAGCACTTC. The encoded protein is CASSYSPPYEQHF.